This record looks at one T cell receptor (beta chain) sequence and its context. Its target is not known. The sample belongs to a study of regulatory T cells in long-lasting Graves disease. Germline CDR1 and CDR2: MDHEN and SYDVKM. The CDR3 loop spans 15 amino acids. J was trimmed by 2 bases and V by 8 bases; bases with no gene match: 8. Study-wide results and limits: There were preferences for TRBV28, TRBJ1-2 and TRBJ2-5 in persistent disease.

Through Arm-PCR of CDR3 regions and iRepertoire HTBI primers, TCR beta libraries were built. From the multiplex PCR reads, TCRdb called clonotypes with MiXCR, one entry per CDR3 protein. The sample has approximately 560,000 distinct CDR3 sequences, approximately 16% seen once. Time point reported: newly diagnosed GD, antithyroid drugs for less than 3 months. RNA isolated from PBMCs was used to make the TCR library. This same sample was also taken into another study, of T cells in Graves' hyperthyroidism and ophthalmopathy. This second study notes: The TCR CDR3 was amplified in a first-round RT-PCR using the HTBI primer set. Most expanded thyroid clonotypes above 0.001 recurred in blood. Through a model of 13 V-J features, ophthalmopathy was separated from stable hyperthyroidism.

The origin of this receptor is a man younger than 35 with Graves disease. This chain uses TRBV28 with TRBJ2-3; 9 bases match TRBD2. Sequences were derived from peripheral blood mononuclear cells (PBMCs), sampled at new diagnosis, from a patient treated with antithyroid drugs. The CDR3 sequence is CASHLSGSPTDTQYF. The CDR3 DNA is TGTGCCAGCCACCTTAGCGGGAGCCCCACAGATACGCAGTATTTT.